These 10 T cell receptor beta chains came from one sample sequenced in a study of shared clonotypes between healthy human individuals (dated by TCRdb to the early 2020s). The library was generated by the immunoSEQ multiplex PCR assay. TCRdb obtained this table from immuneACCESS and retained in-frame rearrangements with V and J assigned. These tables miss some clones; where compared with another copy, unresolved V genes account for less than half of the shortfall, and the remainder is unexplained. The sample data list about 960,000 clones, and about 80% of these were observed just once. The ten largest clones represent about 1.5% of the sample. The sample consisted of memory CD4+ T cells sorted from blood. The sample's cell subset or site label, in plain terms: CD45RA-negative fraction. All receptors derive from a man between 18 and 35 years old in good health.

The J gene is TRBJ1-2, the V gene TRBV4-3, with D perhaps TRBD1 (5 bases). V was trimmed by 0 bases and J by 7 bases, leaving 15 bases between them. This CDR3 spans 15 amino acids. Germline assignment: CDR1 LGHNA and CDR2 YSLEER. The CDR3 is CASSQDRSRVGGYTF. CDR3 in DNA: TGCGCCAGCAGCCAAGATCGGAGCAGGGTGGGTGGCTACACCTTC.

The V call is TRBV6-6, the J call TRBJ2-3, with 7 bases lining up with TRBD2. Germline values: CDR1 MNHNY, CDR2 SVGAGI (reference sequence). The CDR3 is 15 amino acids. V trimming: 3 bases; J trimming: 5 bases; junction bases outside the gene matches: 8. The CDR3 DNA follows: TGTGCCAGCAGTTATGGGGGAGGGCCCGTAGATACGCAGTATTTT. Protein sequence: CASSYGGGPVDTQYF.

The V gene is TRBV6-5, the J gene TRBJ2-4, with D perhaps TRBD1 (6 bases). CDR1 MNHEY and CDR2 SVGAGI come from the germline V gene. V was trimmed by 8 bases and J by 6 bases, leaving 11 bases between them. This CDR3 spans 12 amino acids. CDR3 sequence: CASGDTLNIQYF. The CDR3 DNA reads TGTGCCAGCGGGGACACCCTAAACATTCAGTACTTC.

The rearrangement uses TRBV18 and TRBJ1-6; 9 bases align to TRBD1. Trimming took 3 bases from V and 9 from J; bases not matched to a gene: 6. CDR1 and CDR2 (germline): KGHSH, LQKENI. The CDR3 extends over 15 amino acids. The CDR3: CASSPTGTGISPLHF. The DNA for the CDR3 is TGTGCCAGCTCACCCACCGGGACAGGGATTTCACCCCTCCACTTT.

The V and J genes are TRBV5-4 and TRBJ1-1; D call uncertain. In germline, CDR1 is SGHNT, CDR2 YYREEE (reference sequence). This CDR3 region has 13 residues. The V gene lost 3 bases and the J gene lost 3 bases, with 9 bases spanning the gap. The CDR3 reads CASSWSLDTEAFF. In DNA, the CDR3 is TGTGCCAGCAGCTGGAGTCTGGACACTGAAGCTTTCTTT.

The V gene is TRBV5-1, the J gene TRBJ1-1; unclear D gene. Per germline, CDR1 SGHRS and CDR2 YFSETQ. V lost 1 base to trimming and J lost 2 bases, with 9 bases between them. The CDR3 is 14 amino acids. This CDR3 reads CASSLTSANTEAFF. The CDR3 DNA reads as TGCGCCAGCAGCTTGACCAGCGCCAACACTGAAGCTTTCTTT.

The rearrangement links TRBV7-2 to TRBJ2-1, with 10 positions matching TRBD2. CDR1 is SGHTA, CDR2 FQGNSA, per germline. The CDR3 covers 18 residues. J was trimmed by 0 bases and V by 0 bases; bases with no gene match: 5. CDR3 amino acids: CASSLARTSGYSYNEQFF. The CDR3 bases are TGTGCCAGCAGCTTAGCGCGGACTAGCGGATACTCCTACAATGAGCAGTTCTTC. The full variable domain, its missing parts supplied by reference TRBV7-2 and TRBJ2-1, is GAGVSQSPSNKVTEKGKDVELRCDPISGHTALYWYRQSLGQGLEFLIYFQGNSAPDKSGLPSDRFSAERTGGSVSTLTIQRTQQEDSAVYLCASSLARTSGYSYNEQFFGPGTRLTVL.

In this sample, this clone turned up once. The chain recombines TRBV5-1 with TRBJ2-1; possibly TRBD1 for D (5 bases). Trimming removed 1 base from V and 8 bases from J, with 10 bases in between. The germline gives CDR1 SGHRS, CDR2 YFSETQ. This CDR3 contains 13 residues. The chain's CDR3 is CASSLSWGDEQFF. The CDR3 bases are TGCGCCAGCAGCTTGAGTTGGGGCGATGAGCAGTTCTTC.

The chain uses TRBV19 and TRBJ1-1, with D uncertain. The CDR3 is 13 residues long. The V and J ends lost 1 base and 5 bases respectively, with 8 bases between them. Germline CDR1 LNHDA, CDR2 SQIVND (reference sequence). The CDR3 loop is CASSIARNTEAFF. In DNA, the CDR3 is TGTGCCAGTAGTATAGCGAGAAATACTGAAGCTTTCTTT.

This chain uses TRBV2 with TRBJ2-5; D not resolved. Germline V gene sequence: CDR1 SNHLY, CDR2 FYNNEI. This CDR3 has 13 amino acids. Trimming shortened V by 4 bases and J by 2 bases, and 8 bases separated the two germline ends. The CDR3 protein is CASSVHRQETQYF. The CDR3 region has the DNA TGTGCCAGCAGTGTCCACAGACAAGAGACCCAGTACTTC.